This TCR beta chain stems from a study of tumor-infiltrating lymphocytes in primary liver carcinoma. Using a constant-region primer together with ProtoScript II reverse transcriptase, TCR beta cDNA was made from roughly 500 ng of total RNA. Three nested multiplex PCR rounds of slightly modified ARM-PCR generated TCR beta libraries. Each CDR3 protein is one row after TCRdb ran MiXCR on the multiplex PCR reads. The sample contains 90,000 to 150,000 distinct CDR3 sequences, around two thirds of which appear only once. It was from roughly 20-30 mg of unsorted bulk tissue that RNA and DNA were co-extracted. This clonotype was counted a few times. The CDR3 does not end in the conserved phenylalanine or tryptophan, so this is likely a read error. The clonotype comes from a woman aged 55-75 years with primary liver carcinoma and hepatitis B virus infection. The sample was tumor-adjacent normal liver tissue.

This CDR3 is CTSSLGPSGSYEQYL. Here the CDR3 DNA reads TGTACCAGCAGCTTAGGGCCTAGCGGGAGCTACGAGCAGTACCTC. The chain is built from TRBV11-2 and TRBJ2-7, with TRBD2 identical over 10 bases. Looked up from germline, CDR1 is SGHAT and CDR2 is FQNNGV. This CDR3 has 15 amino acids.